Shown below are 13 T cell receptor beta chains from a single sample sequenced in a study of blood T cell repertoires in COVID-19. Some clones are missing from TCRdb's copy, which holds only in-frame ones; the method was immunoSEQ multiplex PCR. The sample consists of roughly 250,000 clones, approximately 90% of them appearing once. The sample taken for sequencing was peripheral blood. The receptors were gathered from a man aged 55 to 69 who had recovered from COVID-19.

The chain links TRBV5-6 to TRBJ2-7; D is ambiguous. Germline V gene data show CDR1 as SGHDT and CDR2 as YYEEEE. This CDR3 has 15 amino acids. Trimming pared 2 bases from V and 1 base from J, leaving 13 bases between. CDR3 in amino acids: CASSFPRNSSYEQYF. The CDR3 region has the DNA TGTGCCAGCAGCTTCCCCCGAAACAGTTCCTACGAGCAGTACTTC. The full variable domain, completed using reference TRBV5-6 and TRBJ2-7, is DAGVTQSPTHLIKTRGQQVTLRCSPKSGHDTVSWYQQALGQGPQFIFQYYEEEERQRGNFPDRFSGHQFPNYSSELNVNALLLGDSALYLCASSFPRNSSYEQYFGPGTRLTVT.

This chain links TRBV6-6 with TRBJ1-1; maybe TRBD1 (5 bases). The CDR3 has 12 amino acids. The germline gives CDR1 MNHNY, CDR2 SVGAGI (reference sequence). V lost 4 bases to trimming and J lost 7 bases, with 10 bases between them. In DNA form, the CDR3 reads TGTGCCAGCAGTTTCCAACAGGTTGAAGCTTTCTTT. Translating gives CASSFQQVEAFF.

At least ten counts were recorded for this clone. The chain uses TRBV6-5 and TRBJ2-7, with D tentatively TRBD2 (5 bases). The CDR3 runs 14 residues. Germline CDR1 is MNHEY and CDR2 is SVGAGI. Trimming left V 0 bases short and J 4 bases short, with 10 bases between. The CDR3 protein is CASSYSIGRYEQYF. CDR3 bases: TGTGCCAGCAGTTACTCGATTGGGAGATACGAGCAGTACTTC.

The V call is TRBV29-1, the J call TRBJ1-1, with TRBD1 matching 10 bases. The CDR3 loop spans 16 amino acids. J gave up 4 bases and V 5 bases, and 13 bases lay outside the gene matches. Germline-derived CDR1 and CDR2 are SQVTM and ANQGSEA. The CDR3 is CSVLDRGLLGSTEAFF. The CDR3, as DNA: TGCAGCGTTCTTGACAGGGGGCTTTTGGGAAGCACTGAAGCTTTCTTT.

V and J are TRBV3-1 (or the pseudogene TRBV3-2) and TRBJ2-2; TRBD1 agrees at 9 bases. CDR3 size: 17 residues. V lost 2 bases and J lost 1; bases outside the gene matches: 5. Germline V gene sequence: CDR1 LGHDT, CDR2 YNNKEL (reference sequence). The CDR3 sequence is CASSQRDRGGNTGELFF. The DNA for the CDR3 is TGTGCCAGCAGCCAAAGAGACAGGGGGGGGAACACCGGGGAGCTGTTTTTT.

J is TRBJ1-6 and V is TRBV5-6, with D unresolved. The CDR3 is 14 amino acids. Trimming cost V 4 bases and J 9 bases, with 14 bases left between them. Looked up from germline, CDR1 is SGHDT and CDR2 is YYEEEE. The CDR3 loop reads CASSVGSRGSPLHF. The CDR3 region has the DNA TGTGCCAGCAGCGTAGGGTCCCGGGGTTCACCCCTCCACTTT.

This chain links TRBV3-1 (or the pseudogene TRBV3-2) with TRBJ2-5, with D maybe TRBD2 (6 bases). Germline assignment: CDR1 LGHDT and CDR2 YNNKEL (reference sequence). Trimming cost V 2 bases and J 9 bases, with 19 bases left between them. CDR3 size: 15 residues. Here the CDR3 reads CASSQSAGPIGAQYF. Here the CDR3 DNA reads TGTGCCAGCAGCCAATCGGCGGGGCCCATAGGGGCCCAGTACTTC.

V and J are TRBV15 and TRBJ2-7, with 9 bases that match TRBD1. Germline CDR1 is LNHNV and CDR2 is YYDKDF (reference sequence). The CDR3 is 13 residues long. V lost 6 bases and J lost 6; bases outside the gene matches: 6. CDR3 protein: CATSYGQGPEQYF. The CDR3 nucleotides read TGTGCCACCAGTTATGGACAGGGGCCCGAGCAGTACTTC.

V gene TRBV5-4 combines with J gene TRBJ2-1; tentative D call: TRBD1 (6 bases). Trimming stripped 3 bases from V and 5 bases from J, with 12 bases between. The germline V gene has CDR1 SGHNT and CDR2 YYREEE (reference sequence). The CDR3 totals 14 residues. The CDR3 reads CASSWEGGNNEQFF. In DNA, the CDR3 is TGTGCCAGCAGCTGGGAAGGGGGAAACAATGAGCAGTTCTTC.

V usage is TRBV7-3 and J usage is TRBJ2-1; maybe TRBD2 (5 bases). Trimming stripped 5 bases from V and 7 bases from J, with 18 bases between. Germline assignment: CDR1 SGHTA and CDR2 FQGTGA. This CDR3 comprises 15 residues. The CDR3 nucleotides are TGTGCCAGCAGCCCCCCTTCGGGGAGTAGAAATGAGCAGTTCTTC. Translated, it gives CASSPPSGSRNEQFF.

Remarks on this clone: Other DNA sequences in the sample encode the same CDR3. The CDR3 spells CASRTGQETQYF. The DNA of the CDR3 is TGTGCCAGCAGGACCGGGCAAGAGACCCAGTACTTC. The chain is built from TRBV27 and TRBJ2-5; D uncertain. From germline, CDR1 is MNHEY and CDR2 SMNVEV (reference sequence). This CDR3 region has 12 residues. V dropped 6 bases and J dropped 2 bases, with 7 bases sitting between them.

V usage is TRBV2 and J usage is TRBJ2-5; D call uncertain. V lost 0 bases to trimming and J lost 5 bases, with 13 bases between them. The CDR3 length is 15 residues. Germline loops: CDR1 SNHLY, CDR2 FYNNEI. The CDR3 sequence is CASSEARSVRETQYF. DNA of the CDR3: TGTGCCAGCAGTGAAGCGCGGTCGGTTCGCGAGACCCAGTACTTC. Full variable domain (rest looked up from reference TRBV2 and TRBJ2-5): EPEVTQTPSHQVTQMGQEVILRCVPISNHLYFYWYRQILGQKVEFLVSFYNNEISEKSEIFDDQFSVERPDGSNFTLKIRSTKLEDSAMYFCASSEARSVRETQYFGPGTRLLVL.

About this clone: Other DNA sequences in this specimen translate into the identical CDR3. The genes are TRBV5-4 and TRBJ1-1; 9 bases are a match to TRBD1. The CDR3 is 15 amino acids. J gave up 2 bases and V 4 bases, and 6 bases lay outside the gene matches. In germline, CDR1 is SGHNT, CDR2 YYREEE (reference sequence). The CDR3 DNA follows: TGTGCCAGCAGCCCGAGGACAGGGGTCAACACTGAAGCTTTCTTT. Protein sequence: CASSPRTGVNTEAFF.